This T cell receptor (beta chain) was sequenced for a study of blood T cells in healthy people across ages (dated by TCRdb to about 2015). Describing the broader study: In model experiments, template switching captured about one uniquely barcoded TCR beta cDNA molecule for every two T cells. For two donors (one aged 18 to 29 and one aged 80 or older), the study analyzed two additional independent replicas of 1 million unique cDNA reads from the same blood draw. To track age-related changes in TCR beta repertoire diversity, the study relied on deep sequencing normalized with unique cDNA molecular identifiers. The donors were divided into four age groups: young (average roughly 17 years), middle-aged (almost 40), aged (approximately 62) and long-lived (roughly 86). Donors of different ages were randomly distributed across sequencing lanes to avoid experimental bias.

This clonotype has just a few counts. No cognate antigen has been identified for it. No base quality information exists; no much larger clone differs at one position. The method behind the library was 5' RACE. The sequencing machine was an Illumina HiSeq 2500. A second roughly 7 to 11 cycle PCR used a sample-barcoded 5' primer and a J-beta primer mix. A unique molecular identifier was introduced onto each TCR beta cDNA molecule by a template-switch 5' adaptor carrying 12 random nucleotides. At least 2.5 million CDR3-containing paired-end reads were obtained from each sample. All of the RNA was converted into first-strand cDNA using the Mint cDNA synthesis kit, with a TRBC-specific oligonucleotide serving as the primer. Following uracil-DNA glycosylase treatment, a first 18-cycle PCR with universal primers M1SS and BC2_uni_R was performed on all cDNA. Under the source paper's analysis protocol: For normalization, 1 million high-quality reads were randomly selected from each sample, with every read carrying a distinct molecular identifier. Reads with shared molecular identifiers were discarded instead of being binned into consensus sequences. MiTCR, set to a Q25 quality threshold and the strictest error-elimination algorithm, was used for CDR3 identification, clonotype clustering and error correction. A nonparametric unseen species model with Euler transformation was used to estimate lower-bound total TCR beta diversity. In TCRdb, the public reads were trimmed at Q25 with fastp and aligned with MiXCR, with productive beta chains retained. Every entry covers one CDR3 protein and lists the most common genes and DNA from its rows. The V and J calls here are based on TCRdb, not the publication. This sample comprises about 1.7 million distinct CDR3 sequences, roughly 27% of them detected only once. Jointly, the top ten make up around 7.7% of the sample.

The CDR3 contains 15 residues, cysteine and phenylalanine counted. The read is trimmed to its CDR3 DNA, 45 bases read in frame from base 1. CDR1 and CDR2 are read off the germline V gene as SGHRS and YFSETQ. V drops 1 base and J drops 1 base, leaving 11 bases in between. The donors were roughly 40 Caucasian individuals from Russia, aged roughly 6 to 100 years, who were systemically healthy. Around 10 milliliters of peripheral blood were collected from each donor into EDTA-treated Vacutainer tubes. Ficoll-Paque density-gradient centrifugation was used to isolate PBMCs, with at least 6.5 million per sample. Total RNA, at least 5 micrograms per sample, was extracted from PBMCs with Trizol reagent. Naive CD45RAhigh/CD27high T cell percentages were measured by flow cytometry on a PBMC aliquot from every donor. Beyond this particular receptor, the publication reports: A strong correlation was found between observed TCR beta diversity and the percentage of naive T cells measured by flow cytometry. Donor CMV infection status was unknown, potentially confounding age-related changes in expanded clonotypes. Estimates of total diversity from one million sequenced T cells were regarded as lower bounds and underestimates. Compared with the aged group, more naive CD4+ T cells, fewer expanded clones and increased TCR diversity were shown by the long-lived group, suggesting age selection. Since profiling was done on bulk unsorted PBMCs, naive and antigen-experienced compartments could not be conclusively compared. Observed TCR beta diversity per million T cells fell roughly linearly with age, and a significant reduction was already apparent by age about 43.

The receptor's source is a woman between 25 and 40 years old in good health. Sequenced: blood. The chain is encoded by TRBV5-1 joined to TRBJ2-5, with the D gene uncertain. The CDR3 region has the sequence CASSLNVWVQETQYF. The DNA reads as follows: TGCGCCAGCAGCTTGAACGTTTGGGTCCAAGAGACCCAGTACTTC.